This T cell receptor (beta chain) was retrieved from a study of cytomegalovirus exposure and HLA in healthy donors. This clone was detected only a few times. It was with 60 Vbeta and 13 Jbeta primers that the PCR ran. The data were produced by immunoSEQ multiplex PCR, yet TCRdb's version contains in-frame clones alone and is incomplete. The sample yields 150,000 or so clones, around 67% seen once. This TCR came from a woman between 18 and 29 years old in good health and CMV-seronegative. Material: PBMCs.

The CDR3 spells CASSERALHNTGELFF. The CDR3 DNA reads as TGTGCCAGCAGTGAGAGGGCCCTCCACAACACCGGGGAGCTGTTTTTT. The chain carries TRBV2 and TRBJ2-2; D is perhaps TRBD2 (5 bases). This CDR3 contains 16 residues. V was clipped by 3 bases and J by 2 bases, with 13 bases between them. Germline loops: CDR1 SNHLY, CDR2 FYNNEI.